Listed below are T cell receptor beta chains from one sample, sequenced in a study of response to subunit inactivated influenza vaccine. TCRdb recomputed calls from the RT-PCR reads with MiXCR, one row per CDR3 protein. Of 300,000 to 350,000 distinct CDR3 sequences in the sample, about 20% were seen once. This specimen consisted of PBMCs from blood, obtained 21 months after vaccination. These receptors all stem from a man aged 45-69 years who received an inactivated influenza vaccine. The CDR3 runs from the conserved cysteine through the conserved F or W. Fields, in order: J gene, V gene, D gene, clone size, CDR3 protein, CDR3 DNA. The D gene is left open where the match is weak. Clone size is not always given. Where it is, it says once, few, many or a class for expanded clones.

>TRBJ2-1|TRBV28|-|-
CASSFGVSGLDF
TGTGCCAGCAGTTTTGGTGTCAGCGGCCTGGACTTC
>TRBJ2-3|TRBV5-5|TRBD2|once
CASSLGPSGRGDTQYF
TGTGCCAGCAGCTTGGGGCCCAGCGGGAGGGGAGATACGCAGTATTTT
>TRBJ1-4|TRBV30|-|many
CAWSPGHIATNEKLFF
TGTGCCTGGAGCCCCGGACACATTGCAACTAATGAAAAACTGTTTTTT
>TRBJ2-2|TRBV11-2|TRBD2|many
CASSLTSGANTGELFF
TGTGCCAGCAGTCTCACTAGCGGGGCGAACACCGGGGAGCTGTTTTTT
>TRBJ1-6|TRBV2|-|few
CASSGRERNSPLHF
TGTGCCAGCAGTGGCCGGGAGAGAAATTCACCCCTCCACTTT
>TRBJ2-3|TRBV7-2|-|few
CASSLYGAPDTQYF
TGTGCCAGCAGCTTATACGGGGCCCCAGATACGCAGTATTTT
>TRBJ2-3|TRBV6-5|TRBD2|few
CASSLAGAKDTQYF
TGTGCCAGCAGCTTAGCGGGAGCTAAAGATACGCAGTATTTT
>TRBJ1-1|TRBV12-3/TRBV12-4|TRBD1|-
CASRGTGRGTQAFF
TGTGCCAGCAGGGGGACAGGGCGGGGGACTCAAGCTTTCTTT
>TRBJ1-5|TRBV6-2/TRBV6-3|TRBD1|-
CASSYARGTGNQPQHF
TGTGCCAGCAGTTATGCTCGGGGGACAGGGAATCAGCCCCAGCATTTT
>TRBJ1-4|TRBV7-2|-|few
CASSRDIGEKLFF
TGTGCCAGCAGCCGGGACATAGGGGAAAAACTGTTTTTT
>TRBJ2-1|TRBV9|-|few
CASSPIGGPKQFF
TGTGCCAGCAGTCCCATCGGAGGCCCTAAGCAGTTCTTC
>TRBJ2-2|TRBV5-5|-|-
CASSTGLLYSGQLFF
TGTGCCAGCAGCACGGGACTCCTTTACTCCGGGCAGCTGTTTTTT
>TRBJ1-5|TRBV30|-|-
CAWSGGNQPQHF
TGTGCCTGGAGTGGGGGAAATCAGCCCCAGCATTTT
>TRBJ2-2|TRBV6-1|TRBD1|-
CASSRPLSQGANGELFF
TGTGCCAGCAGTCGACCCCTGTCACAGGGGGCGAACGGGGAGCTGTTTTTT
>TRBJ2-7|TRBV28|-|few
CASSWGDEQYF
TGTGCCAGCAGTTGGGGCGACGAGCAGTACTTC
>TRBJ2-5|TRBV12-3/TRBV12-4|-|-
CASSQRVAQYF
TGTGCCAGCAGTCAACGGGTGGCCCAGTACTTC
>TRBJ1-1|TRBV18|TRBD1|-
CASSPRDRKWAEAFF
TGTGCCAGCTCACCAAGGGACAGGAAATGGGCTGAAGCTTTCTTT
>TRBJ2-2|TRBV29-1|TRBD1|-
CSVRGHGELFF
TGCAGCGTAAGGGGGCACGGGGAGCTGTTTTTT
>TRBJ1-4|TRBV7-6|-|many
CASSLGRRNEKLFF
TGTGCCAGCAGCTTAGGCCGCCGTAATGAAAAACTGTTTTTT
>TRBJ1-2|TRBV6-2/TRBV6-3|-|many
CASSPGSSQRYGYTF
TGTGCCAGCAGTCCAGGGTCCTCACAACGCTATGGCTACACCTTC
>TRBJ1-2|TRBV9|-|-
CASSTRGNYGYTF
TGTGCCAGCAGCACCCGCGGCAACTATGGCTACACCTTC
>TRBJ2-1|TRBV5-1|TRBD1|few
CASSQLRTGRPYNEQFF
TGCGCCAGCAGCCAACTGAGGACAGGAAGACCCTACAATGAGCAGTTCTTC
>TRBJ2-5|TRBV4-1|-|-
CASSRTTLQETQYF
TGCGCCAGCAGCCGGACCACCTTACAAGAGACCCAGTACTTC
>TRBJ2-1|TRBV6-2/TRBV6-3|-|-
CASTVLPSSYNEQFF
TGTGCCAGCACCGTACTGCCGTCCTCCTACAATGAGCAGTTCTTC
>TRBJ1-2|TRBV12-3/TRBV12-4|-|few
CASRRRFPNGYTF
TGTGCCAGCAGACGACGGTTTCCGAATGGCTACACCTTC
>TRBJ1-4|TRBV5-1|-|-
CASSYLGVRLDEKLFF
TGCGCCAGCAGCTACCTCGGGGTCAGGTTGGATGAAAAACTGTTTTTT
>TRBJ1-5|TRBV10-2|TRBD1|few
CASSESILRTGEDQPQHF
TGCGCCAGCAGTGAGTCGATTCTTAGGACAGGGGAGGATCAGCCCCAGCATTTT
>TRBJ2-2|TRBV5-1|-|-
CASSPRTTFTGELFF
TGCGCCAGCAGCCCCAGGACTACCTTCACCGGGGAGCTGTTTTTT
>TRBJ2-1|TRBV10-3|TRBD2|-
CAITPGLAGRSSYNEQFF
TGTGCCATCACCCCGGGACTAGCGGGCCGAAGCTCCTACAATGAGCAGTTCTTC
>TRBJ2-2|TRBV20-1|TRBD1|-
CSARTGDTGELFF
TGCAGTGCACGGACAGGGGACACCGGGGAGCTGTTTTTT
>TRBJ2-2|TRBV3-1|-|few
CASRLAAGELFF
TGTGCCAGCAGACTAGCTGCCGGGGAGCTGTTTTTT
>TRBJ1-4|TRBV5-5|-|-
CASSLVTVNEKLFF
TGTGCCAGCAGCTTGGTGACGGTTAATGAAAAACTGTTTTTT
>TRBJ2-7|TRBV4-2|TRBD2|-
CASSQITGTSSYEQYF
TGTGCCAGCAGCCAGATAACAGGGACTAGCTCCTACGAGCAGTACTTC
>TRBJ2-7|TRBV20-1|TRBD1|-
CSARGQGLSPRLSYEQYF
TGCAGTGCGCGCGGACAGGGTCTTTCACCACGATTATCCTACGAGCAGTACTTC
>TRBJ1-1|TRBV20-1|-|many
CSAREGALRTEAFF
TGCAGTGCTAGAGAGGGGGCCCTCCGGACTGAAGCTTTCTTT
>TRBJ2-1|TRBV28|-|few
CATHKWAADEQFF
TGTGCCACCCATAAGTGGGCCGCGGATGAGCAGTTCTTC
>TRBJ2-5|TRBV20-1|-|few
CSARGAQSWETQYF
TGCAGTGCTAGAGGCGCCCAAAGCTGGGAGACCCAGTACTTC
>TRBJ2-5|TRBV11-2|-|few
CASSGRDWPRGETQYF
TGTGCCAGCAGCGGCCGGGACTGGCCAAGAGGGGAGACCCAGTACTTC
>TRBJ2-7|TRBV4-2|TRBD1|-
CASSPNVGTGGKYEQYF
TGTGCCAGCAGCCCGAACGTCGGGACAGGGGGAAAGTACGAGCAGTACTTC
>TRBJ1-1|TRBV10-3|-|-
CAISETGQGNTEAFF
TGTGCCATCAGTGAAACAGGGCAAGGGAACACTGAAGCTTTCTTT
>TRBJ1-1|TRBV29-1|-|few
CSVERSTNTEAFF
TGCAGCGTTGAACGCAGTACGAACACTGAAGCTTTCTTT
>TRBJ1-5|TRBV5-4|TRBD1|many
CASSPGTGRPQHF
TGTGCCAGCAGCCCCGGGACAGGGAGGCCCCAGCATTTT
>TRBJ1-2|TRBV5-1|TRBD1|many
CASSLMGGGDSFHF
TGCGCCAGCAGCTTGATGGGTGGAGGGGACAGCTTCCACTTC
>TRBJ1-1|TRBV5-4|TRBD1|-
CASSLAGTGVGPNMNTEAFF
TGTGCCAGCAGCTTGGCCGGGACAGGGGTAGGCCCTAATATGAACACTGAAGCTTTCTTT
>TRBJ2-1|TRBV29-1|TRBD2|-
CSVDKDHPGGSEQFF
TGCAGCGTTGACAAGGACCACCCGGGCGGGAGTGAGCAGTTCTTC
>TRBJ1-1|TRBV10-3|TRBD1|few
CAATTGGIAEAFF
TGTGCCGCCACTACAGGGGGCATCGCTGAAGCTTTCTTT
>TRBJ1-4|TRBV2|-|few
CASRDSVTNEKLFF
TGTGCCAGCAGAGACAGCGTTACTAATGAAAAACTGTTTTTT
>TRBJ2-3|TRBV15|TRBD2|-
CATSRARTREDTQYF
TGTGCCACCAGCAGAGCTCGGACTAGAGAAGATACGCAGTATTTT
>TRBJ1-1|TRBV7-9|-|many
CASLGQRNTEAFF
TGTGCCAGCCTTGGACAAAGGAACACTGAAGCTTTCTTT
>TRBJ1-6|TRBV3-1|TRBD1|-
CASSYRGLNSPLHF
TGTGCCAGCAGCTACAGGGGGTTGAATTCACCCCTCCACTTT
>TRBJ1-5|TRBV4-3|-|-
CASSQDKSGVDQPQHF
TGCGCCAGCAGCCAAGATAAATCAGGGGTAGATCAGCCCCAGCATTTT
>TRBJ1-1|TRBV5-6|TRBD1|many
CASSYDRGNTEAFF
TGTGCCAGCAGTTATGACAGGGGGAACACTGAAGCTTTCTTT
>TRBJ2-7|TRBV2|-|-
CASSQTASYEQYF
TGTGCCAGCAGTCAGACAGCCTCCTACGAGCAGTACTTC
>TRBJ2-3|TRBV5-1|-|few
CASSSPGFDTQYF
TGCGCCAGCAGCTCCCCAGGGTTTGATACGCAGTATTTT
>TRBJ1-1|TRBV5-1|TRBD1|many
CASSLETGGVTEAFF
TGCGCCAGCAGCTTGGAGACAGGGGGGGTAACTGAAGCTTTCTTT
>TRBJ2-5|TRBV5-1|-|-
CASSLEREGETQYF
TGCGCCAGCAGCTTGGAGAGGGAAGGCGAGACCCAGTACTTC
>TRBJ1-4|TRBV7-9|-|-
CASSLSQTNEKLFF
TGTGCCAGCAGCTTGTCCCAGACTAATGAAAAACTGTTTTTT
>TRBJ1-1|TRBV2|-|few
CASSEHGGRGTEAFF
TGTGCCAGCAGTGAACATGGAGGGAGGGGCACTGAAGCTTTCTTT
>TRBJ1-1|TRBV12-3/TRBV12-4|-|many
CASSLALGNTEAFF
TGTGCCAGCAGTTTAGCTCTGGGGAACACTGAAGCTTTCTTT